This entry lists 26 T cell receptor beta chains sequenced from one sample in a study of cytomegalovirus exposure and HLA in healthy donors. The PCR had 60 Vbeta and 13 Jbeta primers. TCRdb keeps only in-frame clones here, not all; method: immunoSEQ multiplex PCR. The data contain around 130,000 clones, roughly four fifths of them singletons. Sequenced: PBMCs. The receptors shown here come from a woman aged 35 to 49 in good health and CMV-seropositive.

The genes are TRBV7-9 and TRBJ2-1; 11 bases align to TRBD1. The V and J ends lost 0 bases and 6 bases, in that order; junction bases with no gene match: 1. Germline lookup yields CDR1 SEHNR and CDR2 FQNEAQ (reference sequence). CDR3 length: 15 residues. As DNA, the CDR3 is TGTGCCAGCAGCTTAGCAGGGACAGGGGGCAATGAGCAGTTCTTC. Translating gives CASSLAGTGGNEQFF.

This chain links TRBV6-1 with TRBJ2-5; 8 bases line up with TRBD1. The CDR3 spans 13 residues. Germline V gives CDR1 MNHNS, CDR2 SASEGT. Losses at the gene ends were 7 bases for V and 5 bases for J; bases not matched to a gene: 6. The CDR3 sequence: CASIDRGGETQYF. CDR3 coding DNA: TGTGCCAGCATAGACAGGGGAGGCGAGACCCAGTACTTC.

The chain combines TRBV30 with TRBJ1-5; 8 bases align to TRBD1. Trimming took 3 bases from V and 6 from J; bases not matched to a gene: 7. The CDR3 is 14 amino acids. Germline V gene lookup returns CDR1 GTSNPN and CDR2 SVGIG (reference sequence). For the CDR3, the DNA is TGTGCCTGGAGACCAGACAGGGGTAGTCAGCCCCAGCATTTT. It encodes CAWRPDRGSQPQHF.

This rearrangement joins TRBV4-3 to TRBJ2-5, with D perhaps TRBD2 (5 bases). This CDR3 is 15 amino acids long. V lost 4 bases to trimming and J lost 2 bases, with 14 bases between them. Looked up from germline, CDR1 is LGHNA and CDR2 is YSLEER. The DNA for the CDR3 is TGCGCCAGCAGCCCGGCGGGCGGAGTTCAAGAGACCCAGTACTTC. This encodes CASSPAGGVQETQYF.

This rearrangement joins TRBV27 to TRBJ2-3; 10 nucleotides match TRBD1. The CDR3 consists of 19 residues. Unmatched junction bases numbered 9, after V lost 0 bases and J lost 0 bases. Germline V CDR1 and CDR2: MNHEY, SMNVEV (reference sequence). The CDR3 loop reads CASSLSMDRGWPSTDTQYF. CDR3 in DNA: TGTGCCAGCAGTTTATCGATGGACAGGGGGTGGCCTAGCACAGATACGCAGTATTTT.

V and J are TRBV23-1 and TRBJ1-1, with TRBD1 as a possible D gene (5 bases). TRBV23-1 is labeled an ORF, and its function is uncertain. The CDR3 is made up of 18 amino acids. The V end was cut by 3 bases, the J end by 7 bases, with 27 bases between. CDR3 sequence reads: CASSQACAWGVCLGEAFF. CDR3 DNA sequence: TGCGCCAGCAGTCAGGCTTGTGCGTGGGGCGTCTGTCTAGGTGAAGCTTTCTTT.

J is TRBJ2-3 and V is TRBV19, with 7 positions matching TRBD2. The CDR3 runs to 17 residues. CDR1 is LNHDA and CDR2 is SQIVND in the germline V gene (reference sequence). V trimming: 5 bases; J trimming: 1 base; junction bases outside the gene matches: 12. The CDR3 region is CASSRREAAGGTDTQYF. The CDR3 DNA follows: TGTGCCAGTAGTCGACGGGAAGCGGCGGGGGGCACAGATACGCAGTATTTT.

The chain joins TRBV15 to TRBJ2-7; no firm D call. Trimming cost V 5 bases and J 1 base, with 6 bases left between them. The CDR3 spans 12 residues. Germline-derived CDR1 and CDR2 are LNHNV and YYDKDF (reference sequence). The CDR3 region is CATSFGSYEQYF. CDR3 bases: TGTGCCACCAGCTTCGGGTCCTACGAGCAGTACTTC.

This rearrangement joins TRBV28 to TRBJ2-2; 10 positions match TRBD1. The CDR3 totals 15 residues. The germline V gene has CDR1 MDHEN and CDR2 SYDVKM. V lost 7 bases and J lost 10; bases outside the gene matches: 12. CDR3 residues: CASNHPTGGEEELFF. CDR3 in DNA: TGTGCCAGCAACCACCCGACAGGGGGCGAGGAGGAGCTGTTTTTT.

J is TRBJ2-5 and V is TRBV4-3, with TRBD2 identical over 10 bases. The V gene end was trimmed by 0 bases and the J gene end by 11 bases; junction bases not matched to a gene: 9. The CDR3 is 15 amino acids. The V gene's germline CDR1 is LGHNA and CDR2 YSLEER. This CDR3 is CASSQDLLAGAAQYF. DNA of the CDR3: TGCGCCAGCAGCCAAGATCTCCTAGCGGGAGCGGCGCAGTACTTC.

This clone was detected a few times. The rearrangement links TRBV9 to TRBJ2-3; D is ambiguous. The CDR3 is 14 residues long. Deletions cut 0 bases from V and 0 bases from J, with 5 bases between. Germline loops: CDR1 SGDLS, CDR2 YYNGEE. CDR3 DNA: TGTGCCAGCAGCGTAGCTACGAGCACAGATACGCAGTATTTT. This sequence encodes CASSVATSTDTQYF. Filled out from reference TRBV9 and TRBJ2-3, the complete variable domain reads DSGVTQTPKHLITATGQRVTLRCSPRSGDLSVYWYQQSLDQGLQFLIQYYNGEERAKGNILERFSAQQFPDLHSELNLSSLELGDSALYFCASSVATSTDTQYFGPGTRLTVL.

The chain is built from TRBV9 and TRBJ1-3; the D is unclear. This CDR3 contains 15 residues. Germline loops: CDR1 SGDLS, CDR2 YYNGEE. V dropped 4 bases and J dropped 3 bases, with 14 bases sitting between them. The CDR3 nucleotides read TGTGCCAGCAGCAACAGCGGGAGGGTTGGAAACACCATATATTTT. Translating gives CASSNSGRVGNTIYF.

The CDR3 nucleotides read TGTGCCAGCTCACCTACAAAACAGGCGAACACTGAAGCTTTCTTT. Its translation is CASSPTKQANTEAFF. The chain recombines TRBV18 with TRBJ1-1; TRBD1 might be the D (5 bases). Looked up from germline, CDR1 is KGHSH and CDR2 is LQKENI. V gave up 3 bases and J gave up 1 base, with 12 bases separating them. The CDR3 is made up of 15 amino acids.

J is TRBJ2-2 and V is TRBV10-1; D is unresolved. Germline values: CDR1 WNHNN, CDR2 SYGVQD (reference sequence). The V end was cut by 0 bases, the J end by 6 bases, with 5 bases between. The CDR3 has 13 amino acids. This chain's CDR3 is CASSESSSGELFF. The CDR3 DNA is TGCGCCAGCAGTGAGTCTTCGTCCGGGGAGCTGTTTTTT.

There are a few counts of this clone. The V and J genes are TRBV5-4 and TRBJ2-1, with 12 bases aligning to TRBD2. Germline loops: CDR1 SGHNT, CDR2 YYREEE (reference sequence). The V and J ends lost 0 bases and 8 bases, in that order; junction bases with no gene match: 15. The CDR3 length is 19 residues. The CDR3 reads CASSLGLVLGLAGGYEQFF. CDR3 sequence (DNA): TGTGCCAGCAGCTTGGGTCTCGTCTTGGGGCTAGCGGGGGGGTATGAGCAGTTCTTC.

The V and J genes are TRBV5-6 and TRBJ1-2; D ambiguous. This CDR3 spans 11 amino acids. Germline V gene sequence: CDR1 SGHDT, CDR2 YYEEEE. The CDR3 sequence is CVYCIDYGYTF. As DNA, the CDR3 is TGTGTTTACTGCATCGACTATGGCTACACCTTC.

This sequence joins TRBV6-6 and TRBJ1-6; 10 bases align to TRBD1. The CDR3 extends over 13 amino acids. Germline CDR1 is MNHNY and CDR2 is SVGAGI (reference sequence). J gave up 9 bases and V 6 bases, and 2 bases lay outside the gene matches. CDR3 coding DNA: TGTGCCAGCAGAGGGACAGGGGTTTCACCCCTCCACTTT. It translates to CASRGTGVSPLHF.

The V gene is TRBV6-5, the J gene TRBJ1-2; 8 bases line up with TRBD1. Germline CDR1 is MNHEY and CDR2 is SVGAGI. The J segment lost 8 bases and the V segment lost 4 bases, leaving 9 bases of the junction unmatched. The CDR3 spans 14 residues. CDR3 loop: CASSSPGTGSGYTF. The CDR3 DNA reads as TGTGCCAGCAGTTCCCCCGGGACAGGATCCGGCTACACCTTC.

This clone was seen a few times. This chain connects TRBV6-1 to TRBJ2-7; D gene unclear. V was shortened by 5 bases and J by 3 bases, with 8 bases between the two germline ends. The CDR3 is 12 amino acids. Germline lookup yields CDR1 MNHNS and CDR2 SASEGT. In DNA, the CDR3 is TGTGCCAGCAGTCCCTTTAACTACGAGCAGTACTTC. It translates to CASSPFNYEQYF.

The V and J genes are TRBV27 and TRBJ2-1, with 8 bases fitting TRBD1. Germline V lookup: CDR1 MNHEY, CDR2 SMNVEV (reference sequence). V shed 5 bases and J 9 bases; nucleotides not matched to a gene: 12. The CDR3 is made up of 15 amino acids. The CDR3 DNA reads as TGTGCCAGCAGTCTAGGACAGGGTTTCTATGGTGAGCAGTTCTTC. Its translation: CASSLGQGFYGEQFF.

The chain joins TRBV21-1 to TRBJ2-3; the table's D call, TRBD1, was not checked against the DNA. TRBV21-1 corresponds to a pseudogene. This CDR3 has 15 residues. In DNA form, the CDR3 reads TGTGCCAGCAGCCCACAGGGGGCCAGCACAGATACGCAGTATTTT. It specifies CASSPQGASTDTQYF.

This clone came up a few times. The CDR3 sequence: CASSLMWTVRRDFSYNSPLHF. The CDR3 nucleotides read TGTGCCAGCAGTTTAATGTGGACGGTTCGCAGGGATTTCTCCTATAATTCACCCCTCCACTTT. The chain links TRBV27 to TRBJ1-6; a weak D match, TRBD1 (5 bases). Germline loops: CDR1 MNHEY, CDR2 SMNVEV (reference sequence). CDR3 length equals 21 residues. V lost 2 bases and J lost 0, with 23 bases in between.

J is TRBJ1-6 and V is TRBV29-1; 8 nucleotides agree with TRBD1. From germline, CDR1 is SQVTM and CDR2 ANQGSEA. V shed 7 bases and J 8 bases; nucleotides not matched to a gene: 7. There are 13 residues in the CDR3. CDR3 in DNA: TGCAGCGCTTCTCCGGACAGGGATTCACCCCTCCACTTT. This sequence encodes CSASPDRDSPLHF.

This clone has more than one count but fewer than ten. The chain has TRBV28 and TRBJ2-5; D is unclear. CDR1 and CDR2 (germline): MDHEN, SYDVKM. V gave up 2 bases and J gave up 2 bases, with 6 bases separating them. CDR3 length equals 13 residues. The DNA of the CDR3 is TGTGCCAGCAGTTTAGAGTATCAAGAGACCCAGTACTTC. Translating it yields CASSLEYQETQYF. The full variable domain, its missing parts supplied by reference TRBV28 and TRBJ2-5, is DVKVTQSSRYLVKRTGEKVFLECVQDMDHENMFWYRQDPGLGLRLIYFSYDVKMKEKGDIPEGYSVSREKKERFSLILESASTNQTSMYLCASSLEYQETQYFGPGTRLLVL.

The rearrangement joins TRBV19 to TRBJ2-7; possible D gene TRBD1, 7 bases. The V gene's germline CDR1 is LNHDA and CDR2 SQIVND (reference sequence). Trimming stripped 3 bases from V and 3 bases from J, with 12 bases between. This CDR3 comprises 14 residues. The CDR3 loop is CASSIRQGGYEQYF. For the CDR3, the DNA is TGTGCCAGTAGTATCCGACAGGGAGGCTACGAGCAGTACTTC.

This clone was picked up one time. The CDR3 loop reads CASSLGGTGLYEQYF. For the CDR3, the DNA is TGTGCCAGCAGTTTGGGGGGGACAGGGCTTTACGAGCAGTACTTC. The V gene is TRBV27, the J gene TRBJ2-7; 9 bases map to TRBD1. After removal of 3 bases from V and 4 bases from J, the junction contained 7 bases not matched to a gene. The CDR3 totals 15 residues. Germline-derived CDR1 and CDR2 are MNHEY and SMNVEV (reference sequence).